These 26 T cell receptor beta chains share one sample of origin, sequenced in a study of blood T cell repertoires in COVID-19. TCRdb's copy holds only in-frame clones and misses some; the assay was immunoSEQ multiplex PCR. The sample has tens of thousands of clones; 86% are singletons. Material: peripheral blood. These receptors were taken from a woman older than 75 with acute or convalescent COVID-19.

The V and J genes are TRBV7-3 and TRBJ2-1; D is possibly TRBD2 (9 bases). Germline values: CDR1 SGHTA, CDR2 FQGTGA. The CDR3 spans 16 residues. Trimming took off 2 bases at V and 8 bases at J, with 19 bases between the two ends. The CDR3 loop is CASSLPGTSRGHEQFF. The CDR3, as DNA: TGTGCCAGCAGCTTACCTGGGACTAGCAGGGGGCATGAGCAGTTCTTC.

V gene TRBV30 combines with J gene TRBJ1-6, with 10 bases lining up with TRBD1. Trimming removed 4 bases from V and 4 bases from J; junction bases left unmatched: 7. The CDR3 runs to 16 residues. The V gene's germline CDR1 is GTSNPN and CDR2 SVGIG (reference sequence). DNA of the CDR3: TGTGCCTGGATCAATCCGGGACAGGGGTATAATTCACCCCTCCACTTT. Translation gives CAWINPGQGYNSPLHF.

The J gene is TRBJ2-2, the V gene TRBV6-1, with D possibly matching TRBD2 (5 bases). Trimming stripped 0 bases from V and 5 bases from J, with 10 bases between. CDR1 MNHNS and CDR2 SASEGT come from the germline V gene. The CDR3 contains 15 residues. CDR3 loop: CASSEALRGTGELFF. The CDR3 DNA sequence: TGTGCCAGCAGTGAAGCGCTTCGAGGGACCGGGGAGCTGTTTTTT.

This clone was seen a few times. The chain links TRBV2 to TRBJ2-1; 7 bases line up with TRBD2. V was clipped by 6 bases and J by 5 bases; unmatched bases: 10. CDR3 length: 15 residues. Germline V gene sequence: CDR1 SNHLY, CDR2 FYNNEI. The CDR3 spells CASRYSSGFNNEQFF. For the CDR3, the DNA is TGTGCCAGCAGATATTCTAGCGGATTTAACAATGAGCAGTTCTTC.

V gene TRBV5-6 combines with J gene TRBJ1-1; D perhaps matches TRBD1 (6 bases). This CDR3 has 14 residues. Germline V gene sequence: CDR1 SGHDT, CDR2 YYEEEE. The V gene lost 9 bases and the J gene lost 4 bases, with 19 bases spanning the gap. The CDR3 loop reads CATAQQGRGTEAFF. DNA of the CDR3: TGTGCCACAGCTCAACAGGGCCGCGGCACTGAAGCTTTCTTT.

The chain employs TRBV4-2 and TRBJ1-2; 11 bases are a match to TRBD1. This CDR3 spans 16 amino acids. Trimming removed 8 bases from V and 4 bases from J; junction bases left unmatched: 12. CDR1 and CDR2 from the germline V gene are LGHNA and YNFKEQ. The DNA of the CDR3 is TGTGCCAGCGGGCCACCAGGGGACAGGGGGGGCTATGGCTACACCTTC. Translation gives CASGPPGDRGGYGYTF.

The V and J genes are TRBV6-5 and TRBJ2-7, with a possible D match to TRBD1 (6 bases). The CDR3 runs to 13 residues. With 7 bases removed from V and 4 bases from J, the gap between germline ends came to 14 bases. Per germline, CDR1 MNHEY and CDR2 SVGAGI. The DNA of the CDR3 is TGTGCCAGCACCCCAGGGGTCCCATACGAGCAGTACGTC. It translates to CASTPGVPYEQYV.

The chain employs TRBV6-6 and TRBJ2-3, with unresolved D. Trimming shortened V by 8 bases and J by 2 bases, and 14 bases separated the two germline ends. The CDR3 sequence is 14 residues long. Germline assignment: CDR1 MNHNY and CDR2 SVGAGI (reference sequence). The chain's CDR3 is CASVAAVITDTQYF. CDR3 nucleotides: TGTGCCAGCGTGGCTGCAGTCATCACAGATACGCAGTATTTT.

The rearrangement links TRBV29-1 to TRBJ1-1; D might be TRBD1 (5 bases). CDR1 and CDR2 from the germline V gene are SQVTM and ANQGSEA. The V end lost 6 bases, the J end lost 0 bases, and 11 bases lay between the germline ends. The CDR3 contains 13 residues. This CDR3 reads CSVDTTVNTEAFF. The CDR3 coding sequence is TGCAGCGTCGATACGACAGTGAACACTGAAGCTTTCTTT.

The rearrangement uses TRBV5-5 and TRBJ2-5; D is perhaps TRBD1 (6 bases). Germline assignment: CDR1 SGHKS and CDR2 YYEKEE (reference sequence). This CDR3 spans 15 amino acids. Between the trimmed V and J ends, which lost 0 bases and 1 base, there was a span of 10 bases. The CDR3 spells CASSLDGQPQETQYF. The CDR3 nucleotides are TGTGCCAGCAGCTTGGACGGACAGCCCCAAGAGACCCAGTACTTC.

The chain links TRBV4-1 to TRBJ1-5; 10 positions match TRBD1. Germline V gene sequence: CDR1 MGHRA, CDR2 YSYEKL. V lost 4 bases to trimming and J lost 0 bases; unmatched junction nucleotides: 12. The CDR3 runs 19 residues. CDR3: CASSRQQTGGSGSNQPQHF. CDR3 in DNA: TGCGCCAGCAGCCGACAACAGACAGGGGGCTCTGGTAGCAATCAGCCCCAGCATTTT.

The chain joins TRBV3-1 (or the pseudogene TRBV3-2) to TRBJ2-7; TRBD2 is a possible D gene (5 bases). CDR3 size: 12 residues. From germline, CDR1 is LGHDT and CDR2 YNNKEL (reference sequence). V was clipped by 7 bases and J by 6 bases, with 13 bases between them. This CDR3 is CASTPGGGEQYF. Here the CDR3 DNA reads TGTGCCAGCACCCCTGGTGGAGGCGAGCAGTACTTC.

The chain uses TRBV6-2 or TRBV6-3 and TRBJ2-7; D might be TRBD2 (6 bases). CDR3 length equals 12 residues. Germline loops: CDR1 MNHEY, CDR2 SVGEGT. The V and J ends lost 6 bases and 4 bases respectively, with 10 bases between them. The CDR3 protein is CASSRLGYEQYV. The DNA for the CDR3 is TGTGCCAGCAGCCGACTAGGTTACGAGCAGTACGTC.

The chain is built from TRBV2 and TRBJ1-1, with a weak D call TRBD1 (6 bases). Trimming removed 3 bases from V and 6 bases from J, with 14 bases in between. Per germline, CDR1 SNHLY and CDR2 FYNNEI. The CDR3 totals 14 residues. The CDR3 loop reads CASSDMYRVAEAFF. CDR3 coding DNA: TGTGCCAGCAGTGACATGTACAGGGTAGCTGAAGCTTTCTTT.

This rearrangement joins TRBV14 to TRBJ2-1, with a possible D match to TRBD1 (6 bases). The CDR3 consists of 15 residues. The V gene's germline CDR1 is SGHDN and CDR2 FVKESK. V lost 1 base and J 3 bases, leaving 10 bases between the germline ends. CDR3 sequence reads: CASSQATGIYNEQFF. The CDR3 DNA reads TGTGCCAGCAGCCAAGCGACAGGCATCTACAATGAGCAGTTCTTC.

The chain has TRBV5-1 and TRBJ2-5, with 8 nucleotides matching TRBD1. Trimming took 4 bases from V and 4 from J; bases not matched to a gene: 6. Looked up from germline, CDR1 is SGHRS and CDR2 is YFSETQ. CDR3 length: 14 residues. The CDR3 is CASSLGQGGETQYF. The CDR3 DNA follows: TGCGCCAGCAGCCTCGGACAGGGTGGAGAGACCCAGTACTTC.

This chain connects TRBV2 to TRBJ2-7; D remains ambiguous. V was clipped by 7 bases and J by 2 bases, with 12 bases between them. The germline V gene encodes CDR1 SNHLY and CDR2 FYNNEI. The CDR3 contains 13 residues. The CDR3 is CASTGARAYEQYV. CDR3 nucleotide sequence: TGTGCCAGCACTGGAGCCCGGGCCTACGAGCAGTACGTC.

The chain couples TRBV6-4 to TRBJ2-5; 11 bases match TRBD2. Trimming removed 9 bases from V and 2 bases from J; junction bases left unmatched: 2. This CDR3 comprises 13 residues. Germline V gene sequence: CDR1 MRHNA, CDR2 SNTAGT. The CDR3 DNA sequence: TGTGCCAGTGTAGCGGGAGGGCAAGAGACCCAGTACTTC. As protein: CASVAGGQETQYF.

This clone was recorded once. The chain carries TRBV30 and TRBJ1-1, with D hard to call. This CDR3 has 13 amino acids. V lost 0 bases to trimming and J lost 11 bases, with 16 bases between them. Germline V lookup: CDR1 GTSNPN, CDR2 SVGIG (reference sequence). This CDR3 reads CAWSVPGILEAFF. CDR3 nucleotide sequence: TGTGCCTGGAGTGTCCCCGGGATCCTTGAGGCTTTCTTT.

The chain employs TRBV9 and TRBJ2-1; D ambiguous. Germline V gene sequence: CDR1 SGDLS, CDR2 YYNGEE. Trimming left V 0 bases short and J 0 bases short, with 7 bases between. The CDR3 extends over 15 amino acids. The CDR3: CASSVGRTSYNEQFF. CDR3 coding DNA: TGTGCCAGCAGCGTAGGCAGAACCTCCTACAATGAGCAGTTCTTC.

The rearrangement links TRBV7-6 to TRBJ2-2, with 9 bases lining up with TRBD1. Germline trimming cut 5 bases from V and 1 base from J; bases unmatched to any gene: 5. This CDR3 contains 16 residues. From germline, CDR1 is SGHVS and CDR2 FNYEAQ. CDR3 nucleotides: TGTGCCAGCAGCGCCCCGGGACAGGGGAACACCGGGGAGCTGTTTTTT. Its protein product is CASSAPGQGNTGELFF.

V is TRBV15 and J is TRBJ1-5, with a tentative D call TRBD1 (5 bases). Germline CDR1 and CDR2: LNHNV and YYDKDF (reference sequence). Between the trimmed V and J ends, which lost 1 base and 6 bases, there was a span of 13 bases. CDR3 length: 15 amino acids. CDR3 bases: TGTGCCACCAGCAGAGCCGGGGGTAGCTTTCAGCCCCAGCATTTT. This sequence encodes CATSRAGGSFQPQHF.

The chain combines TRBV9 with TRBJ2-6; D possibly corresponds to TRBD2 (5 bases). The length of the CDR3 is 17 residues. Germline V gene data show CDR1 as SGDLS and CDR2 as YYNGEE. V lost 4 bases to trimming and J lost 0 bases, with 14 bases between them. The CDR3, as DNA: TGTGCCAGCAGCCCCCTTCGAGGGAACTCTGGGGCCAACGTCCTGACTTTC. Its protein product is CASSPLRGNSGANVLTF. The entire variable domain, with the rest obtained from reference TRBV9 and TRBJ2-6, is as follows: DSGVTQTPKHLITATGQRVTLRCSPRSGDLSVYWYQQSLDQGLQFLIQYYNGEERAKGNILERFSAQQFPDLHSELNLSSLELGDSALYFCASSPLRGNSGANVLTFGAGSRLTVL.

The chain joins TRBV27 to TRBJ1-3; D is unclear. The V gene's germline CDR1 is MNHEY and CDR2 SMNVEV (reference sequence). Trimming removed 0 bases at V and 7 bases at J, with 7 bases between. The CDR3 has 13 residues. CDR3 nucleotide sequence: TGTGCCAGCAGTTTATCGAGAGGGAACACCATATATTTT. Protein: CASSLSRGNTIYF.

The V gene is TRBV2, the J gene TRBJ1-1; D gene uncertain. The CDR3 covers 13 residues. V lost 8 bases to trimming and J lost 4 bases, with 14 bases between them. The V gene's germline CDR1 is SNHLY and CDR2 FYNNEI. This CDR3 reads CASQRTLGTEAFF. The CDR3 nucleotides are TGTGCCAGCCAGAGGACTTTGGGCACTGAAGCTTTCTTT.

The V gene is TRBV5-1, the J gene TRBJ1-2, with TRBD1 matching over 9 bases. The CDR3 runs 18 residues. The J segment lost 2 bases and the V segment lost 4 bases, leaving 15 bases of the junction unmatched. Germline loops: CDR1 SGHRS, CDR2 YFSETQ. As DNA, the CDR3 is TGCGCCAGCAGCGCCAACAGGGGGCCAACGTTATTAAACTATGGCTACACCTTC. Translated: CASSANRGPTLLNYGYTF.